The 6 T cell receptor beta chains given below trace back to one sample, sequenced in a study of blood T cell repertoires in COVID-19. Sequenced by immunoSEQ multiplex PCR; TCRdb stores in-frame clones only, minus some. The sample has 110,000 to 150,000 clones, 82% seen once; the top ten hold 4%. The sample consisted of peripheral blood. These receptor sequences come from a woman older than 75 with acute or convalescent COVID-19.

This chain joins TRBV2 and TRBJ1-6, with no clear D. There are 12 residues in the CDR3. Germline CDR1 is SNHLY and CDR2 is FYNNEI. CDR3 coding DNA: TGTGCTGGCAGCGTCTATAATTCACCCCTCCACTTT. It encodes CAGSVYNSPLHF. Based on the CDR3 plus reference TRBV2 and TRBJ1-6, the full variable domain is EPEVTQTPSHQVTQMGQEVILRCVPISNHLYFYWYRQILGQKVEFLVSFYNNEISEKSEIFDDQFSVERPDGSNFTLKIRSTKLEDSAMYFCAGSVYNSPLHFGNGTRLTVT.

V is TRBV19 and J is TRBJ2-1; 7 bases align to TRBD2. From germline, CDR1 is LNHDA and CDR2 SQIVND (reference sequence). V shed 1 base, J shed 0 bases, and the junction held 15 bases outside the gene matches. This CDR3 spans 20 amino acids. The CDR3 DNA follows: TGTGCCAGTAGTATAGGGGGCGGGAGATTTAAAGGAAGCTCCTACAATGAGCAGTTCTTC. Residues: CASSIGGGRFKGSSYNEQFF.

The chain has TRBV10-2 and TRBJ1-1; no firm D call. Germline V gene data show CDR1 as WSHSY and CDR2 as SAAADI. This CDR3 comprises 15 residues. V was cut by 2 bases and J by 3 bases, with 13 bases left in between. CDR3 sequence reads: CASSEEGHGYTEAFF. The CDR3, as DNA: TGCGCCAGCAGTGAGGAGGGTCATGGGTACACTGAAGCTTTCTTT.

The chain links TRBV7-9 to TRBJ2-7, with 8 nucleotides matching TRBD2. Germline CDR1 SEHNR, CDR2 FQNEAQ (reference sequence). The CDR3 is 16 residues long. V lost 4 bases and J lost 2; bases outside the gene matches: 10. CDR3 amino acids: CASSSRGSGTTYEQYF. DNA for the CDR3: TGTGCCAGCAGCTCGAGGGGTAGCGGGACGACCTACGAGCAGTACTTC.

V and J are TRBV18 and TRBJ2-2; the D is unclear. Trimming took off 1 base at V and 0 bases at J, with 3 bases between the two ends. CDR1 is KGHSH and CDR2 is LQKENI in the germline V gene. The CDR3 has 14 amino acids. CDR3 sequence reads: CASSPLSNTGELFF. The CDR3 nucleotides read TGTGCCAGCTCACCACTCTCGAACACCGGGGAGCTGTTTTTT.

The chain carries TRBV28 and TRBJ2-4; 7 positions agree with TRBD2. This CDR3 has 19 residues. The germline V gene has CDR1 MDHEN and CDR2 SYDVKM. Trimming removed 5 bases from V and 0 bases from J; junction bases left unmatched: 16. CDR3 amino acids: CASSVELGGRVLAKNIQYF. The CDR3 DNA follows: TGTGCCAGCAGTGTAGAACTAGGAGGGAGGGTTCTAGCCAAAAACATTCAGTACTTC.